A single sample is the source of the 12 T cell receptor beta chains below, sequenced in a study of graft-versus-host responses after intestinal transplantation. Repertoires were generated with immunoSEQ multiplex PCR, while TCRdb's copy carries only in-frame clones and drops some. The sample has tens of thousands of clones, about nine tenths seen once. These TCRs' antigens remain unknown. The starting material was unstimulated CD4+ T cells sorted from spleen or lymph node cells, obtained before transplant. Receptors were obtained from a human donor who was the organ donor for an intestinal transplant.

This chain joins TRBV18 and TRBJ2-7; 7 bases fit TRBD2. The junction had 9 bases not matched to a gene; V was cut back by 3 bases and J by 7 bases. The CDR3 has 14 residues. Germline V gives CDR1 KGHSH, CDR2 LQKENI. CDR3 loop: CASSPSSGAGEQYF. DNA for the CDR3: TGTGCCAGCTCACCGAGTAGCGGAGCGGGGGAGCAGTACTTC.

In DNA form, the CDR3 reads TGTGCCTGGTCGGGGATCGGAGAGACCCAGTACTTC. As protein: CAWSGIGETQYF. The V and J genes are TRBV30 and TRBJ2-5, with D perhaps TRBD2 (5 bases). V gave up 5 bases and J gave up 4 bases, with 11 bases separating them. The CDR3 totals 12 residues. The germline CDR1 and CDR2 sequences are GTSNPN and SVGIG (reference sequence).

This clone was picked up a small number of times. The CDR3 protein is CASSPAYEQYF. Written as DNA, the CDR3 is TGTGCCAGCTCACCCGCCTACGAGCAGTACTTC. The rearrangement links TRBV18 to TRBJ2-7; D uncertain. The V end lost 3 bases, the J end lost 2 bases, and 2 bases lay between the germline ends. The CDR3 length is 11 residues. Germline CDR1 and CDR2: KGHSH and LQKENI. The full variable domain, in which reference TRBV18 and TRBJ2-7 provide the parts outside the CDR3, is NAGVMQNPRHLVRRRGQEARLRCSPMKGHSHVYWYRQLPEEGLKFMVYLQKENIIDESGMPKERFSAEFPKEGPSILRIQQVVRGDSAAYFCASSPAYEQYFGPGTRLTVT.

The V gene is TRBV5-4, the J gene TRBJ2-7; no firm D call. Germline V gene sequence: CDR1 SGHNT, CDR2 YYREEE (reference sequence). V lost 0 bases and J 2 bases, leaving 6 bases between the germline ends. The CDR3 is made up of 13 amino acids. CDR3 bases: TGTGCCAGCAGCTTGGTTCCCACCTACGAGCAGTACTTC. It is translated as CASSLVPTYEQYF.

The rearrangement uses TRBV5-5 and TRBJ1-1, with D possibly TRBD1 on 5 matching bases. The CDR3 consists of 13 residues. The germline V gene has CDR1 SGHKS and CDR2 YYEKEE (reference sequence). Trimming removed 3 bases from V and 10 bases from J, with 16 bases in between. CDR3 in amino acids: CASSSTADSSAFF. The CDR3 coding sequence is TGTGCCAGCAGCTCGACAGCCGACAGCTCAGCTTTCTTT. Together with reference TRBV5-5 and TRBJ1-1, the CDR3 gives the full variable domain: DAGVTQSPTHLIKTRGQQVTLRCSPISGHKSVSWYQQVLGQGPQFIFQYYEKEERGRGNFPDRFSARQFPNYSSELNVNALLLGDSALYLCASSSTADSSAFFGQGTRLTVV.

In DNA form, the CDR3 reads TGTGCCAGTAGTATAGCCTCACTAGCGGGGGGGGTAGGTGAGCAGTTCTTC. Translated, it gives CASSIASLAGGVGEQFF. The V gene is TRBV19, the J gene TRBJ2-1, with 13 bases matching TRBD2. The CDR3 consists of 17 residues. Trimming cost V 1 base and J 9 bases; bases outside gene matches: 9. Looked up from germline, CDR1 is LNHDA and CDR2 is SQIVND (reference sequence).

This clone appeared once. The CDR3 sequence is CASSLTRGGELFF. CDR3 DNA: TGTGCCAGCAGCTTAACGCGCGGCGGGGAGCTGTTTTTT. V and J are TRBV7-8 and TRBJ2-2; D uncertain. V was cut by 2 bases and J by 7 bases, with 8 bases left in between. Germline values: CDR1 SGHVS, CDR2 FQNEAQ. This CDR3 is 13 amino acids long. The variable domain in full, with the rest retrieved from reference TRBV7-8 and TRBJ2-2, is GAGVSQSPRYKVAKRGQDVALRCDPISGHVSLFWYQQALGQGPEFLTYFQNEAQLDKSGLPSDRFFAERPEGSVSTLKIQRTQQEDSAVYLCASSLTRGGELFFGEGSRLTVL.

J is TRBJ2-1 and V is TRBV7-2, with 10 bases that match TRBD2. V shed 11 bases, J shed 5 bases, and the junction held 9 bases outside the gene matches. Germline V gene lookup returns CDR1 SGHTA and CDR2 FQGNSA. CDR3 size: 14 residues. The CDR3 bases are TGTGCCCTCAGTCTGCTAGCGGGGGACAATGAGCAGTTCTTC. It yields the protein CALSLLAGDNEQFF.

The V gene is TRBV7-6, the J gene TRBJ1-4; D might be TRBD1 (6 bases). Trimming took off 5 bases at V and 0 bases at J, with 10 bases between the two ends. Germline values: CDR1 SGHVS, CDR2 FNYEAQ. This CDR3 spans 15 amino acids. CDR3 residues: CASSIRQATNEKLFF. Written as DNA, the CDR3 is TGTGCCAGCAGCATAAGACAGGCAACTAATGAAAAACTGTTTTTT.

The chain couples TRBV5-1 to TRBJ1-2, with a possible D match to TRBD1 (6 bases). CDR3 length equals 15 residues. Per the germline V gene, CDR1 is SGHRS and CDR2 is YFSETQ. Trimming shortened V by 2 bases and J by 4 bases, and 15 bases separated the two germline ends. The CDR3 DNA follows: TGCGCCAGCAGCTTTATCAGGGGCATGGGCTATGGCTACACCTTC. It encodes CASSFIRGMGYGYTF.

The chain employs TRBV6-6 and TRBJ1-5, with D perhaps matching TRBD1 (5 bases). Germline assignment: CDR1 MNHNY and CDR2 SVGAGI (reference sequence). There are 16 residues in the CDR3. Trimming pared 3 bases from V and 7 bases from J, leaving 19 bases between. The CDR3 coding sequence is TGTGCCAGCAGTTATAGTTCCTCAGGGCGGGGGCAGCCCCAGCATTTT. Translation gives CASSYSSSGRGQPQHF.

For the CDR3, the DNA is TGTGCCAGCAGCTTCGAGGGGGGGCTCCGAGAGACCCAGTACTTC. Translating gives CASSFEGGLRETQYF. The chain joins TRBV5-4 to TRBJ2-5; D perhaps matches TRBD2 (7 bases). The V gene's germline CDR1 is SGHNT and CDR2 YYREEE (reference sequence). The CDR3 loop spans 15 amino acids. V lost 2 bases and J 4 bases, leaving 15 bases between the germline ends.